The T cell receptor (beta chain) described here comes from a study of regulatory T cells in long-lasting Graves disease. This clonotype was found many times. CDR1 LGHDT and CDR2 YNNKEL come from the germline V gene (reference sequence). Trimming pared 0 bases from V and 4 bases from J, leaving 8 bases between. There are 14 residues in the CDR3. To make TCR beta libraries, researchers used iRepertoire HTBI primers and Arm-PCR of CDR3 regions. TCRdb used MiXCR to reprocess the multiplex PCR reads, holding one entry per CDR3 protein. Of 520,000 or so distinct CDR3 sequences detected, around 11% appear once; the ten largest clones hold approximately 9.6%. The time point denotes: newly diagnosed GD, antithyroid drugs for less than 3 months. RNA extracted from PBMCs served as the sequencing template. This same sample was also taken into another study, of T cells in Graves' hyperthyroidism and ophthalmopathy.

Sequencing was performed on peripheral blood mononuclear cells (PBMCs), taken at new diagnosis, from a patient treated with antithyroid drugs. This receptor was identified in a woman younger than 45 with Graves disease. V is TRBV3-1 and J is TRBJ2-3, with D hard to call. CDR3 in amino acids: CASSQDKWADTQYF. CDR3 DNA sequence: TGTGCCAGCAGCCAAGATAAGTGGGCAGATACGCAGTATTTT.